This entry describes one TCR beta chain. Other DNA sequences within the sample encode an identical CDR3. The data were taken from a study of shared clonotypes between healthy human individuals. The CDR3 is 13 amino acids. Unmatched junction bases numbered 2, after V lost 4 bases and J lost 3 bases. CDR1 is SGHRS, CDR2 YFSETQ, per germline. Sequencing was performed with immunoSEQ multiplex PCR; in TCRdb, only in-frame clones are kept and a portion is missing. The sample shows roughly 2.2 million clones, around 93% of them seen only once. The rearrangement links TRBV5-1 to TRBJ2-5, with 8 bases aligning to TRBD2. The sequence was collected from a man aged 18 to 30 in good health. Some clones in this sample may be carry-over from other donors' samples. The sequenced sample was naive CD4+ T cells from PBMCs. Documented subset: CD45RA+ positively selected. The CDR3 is CASSRGGEETQYF. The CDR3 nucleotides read TGCGCCAGCAGCCGGGGGGGCGAAGAGACCCAGTACTTC.